This T cell receptor beta chain emerged from a study of blood T cell repertoires in COVID-19. Study details: The study drew acute and convalescent COVID-19 samples from the United States, Italy and Spain. Sources were T cells, B-cell-depleted T cells, or PBMCs; the material itself was cDNA or gDNA.

This table comes from immunoSEQ multiplex PCR, and its TCRdb copy is limited to in-frame clones, with some not included. The sample lists hundreds of thousands of clones, roughly nine tenths seen once, with around 1.1% in the top ten. Clinical histories supplied by participants themselves formed the basis of cohort assignment. Among Cohort 3 donors, those recovered had two negative PCRs, clearance, or symptom resolution. The receptor comes from a man under 40 who had recovered from COVID-19. The sample taken for sequencing was PBMCs or T cells enriched from blood (not recorded which).

In DNA, the CDR3 is TGTGCCAGCAGTTTGTCCGGCGGCGGCAATCAGCCCCAGCATTTT. Translation: CASSLSGGGNQPQHF. The chain links TRBV27 to TRBJ1-5, with no clear D. Trimming took off 3 bases at V and 2 bases at J, with 11 bases between the two ends. Germline V lookup: CDR1 MNHEY, CDR2 SMNVEV (reference sequence). This CDR3 comprises 15 residues.